This record covers a single T cell receptor beta chain. Its antigen is not known. Random hexamers were used to reverse transcribe the RNA input (about 0.45 to 1 ug). Amplification of TCR beta CDR3 by immunoSEQ multiplex PCR spanned 54 Vbeta and 13 Jbeta. TCRdb re-derived calls from the immunoSEQ multiplex PCR reads in MiXCR, one entry per CDR3 protein. This repertoire shows over 95,000 distinct CDR3 sequences, about nine tenths found once; its top ten account for roughly 0.14%. The record originates from a study of CD8 T cells in Susac syndrome. Trimming at V came to 2 bases and at J to 2 bases, leaving 14 bases not matched to a gene. Germline V gene sequence: CDR1 DFQATT, CDR2 SNEGSKA (reference sequence). The CDR3 length is 17 residues. Study-wide results and limits: It was acknowledged in the study that its TCR sequencing and HLA analysis involved a relatively small number of individuals.

Input material: CD4+ T cells from PBMCs. The sequence derives from a human donor in good health. The chain links TRBV20-1 to TRBJ2-7; 8 nucleotides match TRBD2. The CDR3 here is CSARPPVKRERAYEQYF. The CDR3, as DNA: TGCAGTGCTAGACCGCCCGTCAAGCGGGAGAGGGCCTACGAGCAGTACTTC.